Below are 24 T cell receptor beta chains sequenced from a single sample in a study of shared clonotypes between healthy human individuals. Profiled with immunoSEQ multiplex PCR; TCRdb holds only in-frame clones, not every one. The data contain fewer than 850,000 clones, less than 80% of them singletons. The sequenced material came from memory CD4+ T cells sorted from blood. As to subset: CD45RA-negative fraction. The receptors come from a woman in her thirties in good health.

The chain couples TRBV7-9 to TRBJ2-7; D is unresolved. Trimming removed 4 bases from V and 3 bases from J, with 13 bases in between. Germline V lookup: CDR1 SEHNR, CDR2 FQNEAQ (reference sequence). The CDR3 contains 14 residues. The CDR3 protein is CASSSLRTHYEQYF. The CDR3 DNA reads as TGTGCCAGCAGCTCTCTGCGGACCCACTACGAGCAGTACTTC.

J is TRBJ2-5 and V is TRBV27, with TRBD2 as a possible D gene (6 bases). The V gene's germline CDR1 is MNHEY and CDR2 SMNVEV (reference sequence). The V end was cut by 5 bases, the J end by 2 bases, with 12 bases between. The CDR3 sequence is 14 residues long. Here the CDR3 reads CASSTGGAQETQYF. The CDR3 coding sequence is TGTGCCAGCAGTACTGGCGGGGCACAAGAGACCCAGTACTTC.

Points on this clone: Other DNA sequences from this sample encode an identical CDR3 as well. The V and J genes are TRBV18 and TRBJ1-1; D remains ambiguous. V was pared by 6 bases and J by 1 base, with 12 bases between. Looked up from germline, CDR1 is KGHSH and CDR2 is LQKENI. CDR3 size: 14 residues. The CDR3 coding sequence is TGTGCCAGCTCGCCCTCTCGGGGGAACACTGAAGCTTTCTTT. Protein: CASSPSRGNTEAFF.

The chain couples TRBV6-5 to TRBJ1-5, with 7 bases aligning to TRBD1. CDR1 and CDR2 from the germline V gene are MNHEY and SVGAGI. This CDR3 contains 13 residues. The V segment lost 5 bases and the J segment 8 bases; nucleotides outside the gene matches: 6. For the CDR3, the DNA is TGTGCCAGCAGTGACAGGGCGAATGAGCCCCAGCATTTT. This translates into CASSDRANEPQHF.

This clone was picked up one time. The chain is built from TRBV7-2 and TRBJ1-1; D might be TRBD1 (5 bases). This CDR3 comprises 15 residues. In germline, CDR1 is SGHTA, CDR2 FQGNSA. V was cut by 7 bases and J by 1 base, with 16 bases left in between. The CDR3 DNA is TGTGCCAGCACCCCCCTGGGGGAGGGGAACACTGAAGCTTTCTTT. This codes for CASTPLGEGNTEAFF.

This clone turned up a few times. A much larger clonotype is one base distant, so this may be a read error. Within the sample, other DNA sequences also encode this same CDR3. The chain employs TRBV5-1 and TRBJ2-1, with a possible D match to TRBD2 (5 bases). Germline CDR1 is SGHRS and CDR2 is YFSETQ. V shed 0 bases and J shed 0 bases, with 7 bases lying between them. This CDR3 comprises 15 residues. CDR3 in amino acids: CASSLASGSYNEQFF. The CDR3 DNA follows: TGCGCCAGCAGCTTGGCCAGCGGCTCCTACAATGAGCAGTTCTTC.

This clone was seen a handful of times. The J gene is TRBJ2-5, the V gene TRBV5-4; D possibly corresponds to TRBD2 (6 bases). The CDR3 is 13 residues long. V gave up 5 bases and J gave up 2 bases, with 10 bases separating them. Germline V gives CDR1 SGHNT, CDR2 YYREEE (reference sequence). CDR3 in amino acids: CASREDYQETQYF. The CDR3 region has the DNA TGTGCCAGCAGGGAGGACTATCAAGAGACCCAGTACTTC.

The V and J genes are TRBV18 and TRBJ2-5; D unresolved. The CDR3 runs 15 residues. Germline CDR1 reads KGHSH; CDR2 reads LQKENI. V lost 1 base and J lost 3, with 12 bases in between. CDR3 loop: CASSPQTLGEETQYF. The CDR3 nucleotides are TGTGCCAGCTCACCACAGACCCTTGGGGAAGAGACCCAGTACTTC.

This clone was picked up a small number of times. This sequence joins TRBV10-1 and TRBJ2-2; 9 bases are shared with TRBD2. Germline V CDR1 and CDR2: WNHNN, SYGVQD (reference sequence). Unmatched junction bases numbered 10, after V lost 0 bases and J lost 8 bases. The CDR3 contains 17 residues. The CDR3 DNA sequence: TGCGCCAGCAGTGAGTCTCCGTCTAGCGGGGCCCAGGGGGAGCTGTTTTTT. As protein: CASSESPSSGAQGELFF.

The chain joins TRBV7-9 to TRBJ2-3; the match to TRBD2 covers 10 bases. J gave up 5 bases and V 5 bases, and 7 bases lay outside the gene matches. This CDR3 region has 15 residues. CDR1 is SEHNR, CDR2 FQNEAQ, per germline (reference sequence). The chain's CDR3 is CASSALAGAEDTQYF. In nucleotides, the CDR3 is TGTGCCAGCAGCGCTCTAGCGGGAGCCGAAGATACGCAGTATTTT.

This chain joins TRBV21-1 and TRBJ2-1; TRBD2, the D gene given by the table, was not confirmed from the DNA. TRBV21-1 has pseudogene status. CDR3 length equals 15 residues. DNA for the CDR3: TGTGCCAGCAGCAAGGGAGACGGACCCCACAATGAGCAGTTCTTC. Translated, it gives CASSKGDGPHNEQFF.

Turning to this clone: This CDR3 is also generated by other DNA sequences in the sample. The rearrangement joins TRBV12-5 to TRBJ2-3; D is uncertain. CDR3 size: 13 residues. CDR1 and CDR2 from the germline V gene are LGHNT and FRNRAP. Trimming took 1 base from V and 0 from J, leaving 2 bases between them. The CDR3 loop reads CASGLGSTDTQYF. The CDR3 DNA is TGTGCTAGTGGTTTGGGTAGCACAGATACGCAGTATTTT.

A few counts support this clone. Other DNA sequences from this sample encode an identical CDR3 as well. CDR3: CASSASGSYEQYF. The DNA of the CDR3 is TGCGCCAGCAGCGCGAGCGGGTCCTACGAGCAGTACTTC. The rearrangement joins TRBV5-1 to TRBJ2-7; D is perhaps TRBD2 (6 bases). CDR1 is SGHRS, CDR2 YFSETQ, per germline. V gave up 4 bases and J gave up 1 base, with 9 bases separating them. The CDR3 totals 13 residues.

This chain uses TRBV7-6 with TRBJ2-1, with D possibly TRBD2 on 6 matching bases. Per the germline V gene, CDR1 is SGHVS and CDR2 is FNYEAQ. Trimming pared 0 bases from V and 5 bases from J, leaving 17 bases between. CDR3 length: 17 residues. CDR3 protein: CASSLAVSGVPHNEQFF. The CDR3 bases are TGTGCCAGCAGCTTAGCTGTTTCGGGAGTGCCCCACAATGAGCAGTTCTTC.

Here the CDR3 DNA reads TGCGCCAGCAGCTTGGCCAGAATTAACTATGGCTACACCTTC. Amino acid sequence: CASSLARINYGYTF. The genes are TRBV5-1 and TRBJ1-2, with D hard to call. Trimming pared 0 bases from V and 1 base from J, leaving 7 bases between. The CDR3 contains 14 residues. Per germline, CDR1 SGHRS and CDR2 YFSETQ.

This chain uses TRBV5-1 with TRBJ2-1; 7 positions match TRBD1. V lost 4 bases and J lost 4; bases outside the gene matches: 2. CDR3 size: 13 residues. Germline values: CDR1 SGHRS, CDR2 YFSETQ. CDR3 sequence: CASSVGQYNEQFF. The CDR3 nucleotides read TGCGCCAGCAGCGTGGGACAGTACAATGAGCAGTTCTTC.

This chain links TRBV5-4 with TRBJ2-5; 7 bases map to TRBD1. V lost 4 bases to trimming and J lost 2 bases; unmatched junction nucleotides: 11. The CDR3 extends over 16 amino acids. Germline CDR1 is SGHNT and CDR2 is YYREEE (reference sequence). The CDR3 is CASSRSRAGGQETQYF. The CDR3 region has the DNA TGTGCCAGCAGCCGTAGCAGGGCAGGGGGTCAAGAGACCCAGTACTTC. Full variable domain (remainder filled in from reference TRBV5-4 and TRBJ2-5): ETGVTQSPTHLIKTRGQQVTLRCSSQSGHNTVSWYQQALGQGPQFIFQYYREEENGRGNFPPRFSGLQFPNYSSELNVNALELDDSALYLCASSRSRAGGQETQYFGPGTRLLVL.

The chain couples TRBV5-1 to TRBJ2-1; no firm D call. The V gene lost 4 bases and the J gene lost 0 bases, with 14 bases spanning the gap. The CDR3 is 16 amino acids. Germline V gene data show CDR1 as SGHRS and CDR2 as YFSETQ. CDR3 region: CASSPGPPSSYNEQFF. In DNA form, the CDR3 reads TGCGCCAGCAGCCCCGGTCCGCCGAGCTCCTACAATGAGCAGTTCTTC.

V and J are TRBV30 and TRBJ2-7; the match to TRBD2 covers 12 bases. Looked up from germline, CDR1 is GTSNPN and CDR2 is SVGIG (reference sequence). The CDR3 is 16 residues long. Trimming removed 6 bases from V and 4 bases from J; junction bases left unmatched: 13. CDR3 protein: CACVTSGRRTGYEQYF. CDR3 coding DNA: TGTGCCTGTGTTACTAGCGGGAGGCGAACAGGGTACGAGCAGTACTTC.

This clone was found a few times. V usage is TRBV5-4 and J usage is TRBJ2-5, with TRBD1 matching 8 bases. V trimming: 5 bases; J trimming: 3 bases; junction bases outside the gene matches: 3. Germline CDR1 and CDR2: SGHNT and YYREEE (reference sequence). This CDR3 is built from 13 residues. This CDR3 reads CASRDRVEETQYF. CDR3 in DNA: TGTGCCAGCAGGGACAGGGTGGAAGAGACCCAGTACTTC.

This chain uses TRBV7-9 with TRBJ2-2; the match to TRBD2 covers 10 bases. The CDR3 spans 13 residues. The J segment lost 4 bases and the V segment lost 11 bases, leaving 4 bases of the junction unmatched. The germline gives CDR1 SEHNR, CDR2 FQNEAQ (reference sequence). The CDR3 bases are TGTGCCCTAGCGGGAGCGGGCACCGGGGAGCTGTTTTTT. It is translated as CALAGAGTGELFF. Together with reference TRBV7-9 and TRBJ2-2, the CDR3 gives the full variable domain: DTGVSQNPRHKITKRGQNVTFRCDPISEHNRLYWYRQTLGQGPEFLTYFQNEAQLEKSRLLSDRFSAERPKGSFSTLEIQRTEQGDSAMYLCALAGAGTGELFFGEGSRLTVL.

As regards this clone: Other nucleotide sequences in the sample specify the same CDR3. The rearrangement uses TRBV28 and TRBJ2-7, with D uncertain. Trimming pared 1 base from V and 3 bases from J, leaving 4 bases between. Germline assignment: CDR1 MDHEN and CDR2 SYDVKM. The length of the CDR3 is 12 residues. CDR3 coding DNA: TGTGCCAGCAGTTTATCAGACTACGAGCAGTACTTC. Its translation is CASSLSDYEQYF.

The J gene is TRBJ2-5, the V gene TRBV5-1, with TRBD1 as a possible D gene (8 bases). There are 17 residues in the CDR3. V was trimmed by 0 bases and J by 4 bases, leaving 19 bases between them. The germline V gene encodes CDR1 SGHRS and CDR2 YFSETQ. This CDR3 reads CASSLGSTGGGTETQYF. The CDR3, as DNA: TGCGCCAGCAGCTTGGGAAGTACAGGGGGGGGCACAGAGACCCAGTACTTC.

The chain links TRBV19 to TRBJ2-1, with a weak D call TRBD1 (6 bases). The germline gives CDR1 LNHDA, CDR2 SQIVND (reference sequence). V lost 6 bases and J 0 bases, leaving 12 bases between the germline ends. CDR3 length equals 15 residues. This chain's CDR3 is CASRTQGLSYNEQFF. The CDR3 DNA reads TGTGCCAGTAGGACACAGGGTCTCTCCTACAATGAGCAGTTCTTC.